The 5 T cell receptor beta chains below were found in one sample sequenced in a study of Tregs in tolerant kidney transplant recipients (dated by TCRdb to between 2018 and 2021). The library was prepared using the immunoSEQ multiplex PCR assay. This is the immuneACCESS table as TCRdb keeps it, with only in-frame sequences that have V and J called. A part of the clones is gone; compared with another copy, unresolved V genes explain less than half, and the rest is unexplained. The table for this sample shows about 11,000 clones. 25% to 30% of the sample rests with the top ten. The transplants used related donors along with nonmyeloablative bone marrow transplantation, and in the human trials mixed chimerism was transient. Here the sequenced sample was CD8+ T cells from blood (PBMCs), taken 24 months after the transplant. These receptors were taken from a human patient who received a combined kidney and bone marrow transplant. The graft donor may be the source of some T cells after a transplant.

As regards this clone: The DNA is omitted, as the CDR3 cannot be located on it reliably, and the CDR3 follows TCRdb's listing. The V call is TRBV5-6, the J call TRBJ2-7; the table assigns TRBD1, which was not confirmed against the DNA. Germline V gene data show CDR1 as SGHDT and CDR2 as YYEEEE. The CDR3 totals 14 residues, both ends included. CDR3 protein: CASSSSDISYEQYF.

The sequenced part of the CDR3 DNA is TGCGCCAGCAGCTTGGATATGGGGGGAGGCTCTGGAGGGTACAATGAG. This sequence encodes CASSLDMGGGSGGYNE. The complete CDR3 protein is CASSLDMGGGSGGYNEQFF. V and J are TRBV5-1 and TRBJ2-1; D is perhaps TRBD2 (6 bases). Read data end 3 residues before the CDR3 end; the end is taken from the germline J gene. Germline CDR1 is SGHRS and CDR2 is YFSETQ. The V gene lost 0 bases and the J gene lost 4 bases, with 23 bases spanning the gap. CDR3 length: 19 amino acids.

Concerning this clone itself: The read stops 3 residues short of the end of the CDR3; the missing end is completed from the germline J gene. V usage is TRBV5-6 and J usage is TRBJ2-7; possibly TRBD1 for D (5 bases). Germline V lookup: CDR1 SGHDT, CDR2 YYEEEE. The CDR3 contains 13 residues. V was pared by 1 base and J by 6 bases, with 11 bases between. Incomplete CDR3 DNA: TGTGCCAGCAGCTTGAAGGCAGGGTTCGAG. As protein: CASSLKAGFE. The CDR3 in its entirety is CASSLKAGFEQYF. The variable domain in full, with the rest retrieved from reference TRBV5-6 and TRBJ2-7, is DAGVTQSPTHLIKTRGQQVTLRCSPKSGHDTVSWYQQALGQGPQFIFQYYEEEERQRGNFPDRFSGHQFPNYSSELNVNALLLGDSALYLCASSLKAGFEQYFGPGTRLTVT.

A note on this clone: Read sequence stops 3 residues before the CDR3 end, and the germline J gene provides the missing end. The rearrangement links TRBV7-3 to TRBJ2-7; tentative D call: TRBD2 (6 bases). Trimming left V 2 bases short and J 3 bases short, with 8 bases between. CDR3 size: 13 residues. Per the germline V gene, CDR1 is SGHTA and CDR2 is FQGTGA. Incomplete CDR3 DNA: TGTGCCAGCAGCTTATTCGGGGGCTACGAG. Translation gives CASSLFGGYE. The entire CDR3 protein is CASSLFGGYEQYF.

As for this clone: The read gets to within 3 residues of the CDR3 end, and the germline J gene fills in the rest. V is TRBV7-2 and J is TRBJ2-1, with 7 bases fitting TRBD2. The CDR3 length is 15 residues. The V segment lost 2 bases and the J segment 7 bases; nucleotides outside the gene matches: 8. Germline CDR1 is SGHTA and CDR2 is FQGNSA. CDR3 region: CASSLLAGDKNEQFF. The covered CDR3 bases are TGTGCCAGCAGCTTACTGGCGGGAGATAAGAATGAG.